The next 9 T cell receptor beta chains were all read from a single sample in a study of memory CD4+ T cells and cytomegalovirus serostatus. The table came from immunoSEQ multiplex PCR; TCRdb's copy has only in-frame clones and leaves some out. This table holds 40,000 to 45,000 clones, approximately 82% found once. Single viable CD3+CD4+CD8-CD45RO+ cells were sorted as the memory CD4+ T cells. What was sequenced was memory CD4+ T cells from blood. The source is an adult in good health and CMV-seronegative.

This clone was seen a few times. This chain joins TRBV6-1 and TRBJ2-2; D gene uncertain. The CDR3 is 14 residues long. Germline lookup yields CDR1 MNHNS and CDR2 SASEGT. V lost 1 base and J 1 base, leaving 4 bases between the germline ends. In nucleotides, the CDR3 is TGTGCCAGCAGTGAAGTGGTGAACACCGGGGAGCTGTTTTTT. Translation: CASSEVVNTGELFF.

The J gene is TRBJ1-6, the V gene TRBV19; D remains unclear. This CDR3 is 13 amino acids long. V was cut by 2 bases and J by 7 bases, with 6 bases left in between. Per the germline V gene, CDR1 is LNHDA and CDR2 is SQIVND (reference sequence). CDR3 loop: CASSISGNSPLHF. The CDR3 region has the DNA TGTGCCAGTAGTATAAGCGGGAATTCACCCCTCCACTTT.

V and J are TRBV11-3 and TRBJ2-1; TRBD1 aligns across 7 bases. V dropped 0 bases and J dropped 1; count of bases not matched to a gene: 3. The CDR3 loop spans 16 amino acids. CDR1 is SGHNT, CDR2 YENEEA, per germline. This CDR3 reads CASSLDGDSSYNEQFF. The CDR3 DNA sequence: TGTGCCAGCAGCTTAGACGGGGACAGTTCCTACAATGAGCAGTTCTTC.

V usage is TRBV19 and J usage is TRBJ1-1, with D perhaps TRBD1 (5 bases). V lost 5 bases and J 0 bases, leaving 13 bases between the germline ends. CDR1 and CDR2 from the germline V gene are LNHDA and SQIVND (reference sequence). CDR3 length: 15 amino acids. Written as DNA, the CDR3 is TGTGCCAGTAGTCCGTGGGGAGGGGTGAACACTGAAGCTTTCTTT. Its translation is CASSPWGGVNTEAFF.

The chain recombines TRBV11-3 with TRBJ2-3; D not certain. The CDR3 is 14 amino acids. Germline values: CDR1 SGHNT, CDR2 YENEEA. V was pared by 5 bases and J by 1 base, with 10 bases between. CDR3 sequence (DNA): TGTGCCAGCAGCCTTACGACTGGCACAGATACGCAGTATTTT. Residues: CASSLTTGTDTQYF.

This clone occurred once. This chain connects TRBV19 to TRBJ1-5, with D uncertain. Germline CDR1 and CDR2: LNHDA and SQIVND (reference sequence). Trimming left V 0 bases short and J 5 bases short, with 11 bases between. CDR3 length: 15 residues. The CDR3, as DNA: TGTGCCAGTAGTATAGATGGCAGGTTTGATCAGCCCCAGCATTTT. This encodes CASSIDGRFDQPQHF.

The rearrangement joins TRBV5-1 to TRBJ1-2, with D perhaps TRBD1 (5 bases). The CDR3 covers 13 residues. V lost 0 bases, J lost 3 bases, and 6 bases lay in between. Germline loops: CDR1 SGHRS, CDR2 YFSETQ. CDR3 sequence reads: CASSLGGDYGYTF. The CDR3, as DNA: TGCGCCAGCAGCTTGGGGGGCGACTATGGCTACACCTTC. Full variable domain (remainder filled in from reference TRBV5-1 and TRBJ1-2): KAGVTQTPRYLIKTRGQQVTLSCSPISGHRSVSWYQQTPGQGLQFLFEYFSETQRNKGNFPGRFSGRQFSNSRSEMNVSTLELGDSALYLCASSLGGDYGYTFGSGTRLTVV.

This clone turned up a few times. The rearrangement joins TRBV30 to TRBJ2-1; unclear D gene. The CDR3 sequence is 16 residues long. Germline-derived CDR1 and CDR2 are GTSNPN and SVGIG (reference sequence). The V and J ends lost 0 bases and 0 bases respectively, with 12 bases between them. CDR3 sequence reads: CAWSVLGLSSYNEQFF. The CDR3 DNA follows: TGTGCCTGGAGTGTGTTGGGTCTCAGCTCCTACAATGAGCAGTTCTTC.

Comments on this clone: The junction and the germline gene differ at one end; a read error may be behind it. The CDR3 protein is CSAKLLSMVF. CDR3 DNA sequence: TGCAGTGCTAAGCTGCTGTCTATGGTCTTC. The chain uses TRBV20-1 and TRBJ2-1; D is uncertain. CDR3 length equals 10 residues. CDR1 is DFQATT, CDR2 SNEGSKA, per germline (reference sequence).